The clone carrying this T cell receptor (beta chain) was observed many times. What it binds is unknown. The sample belongs to a study of T-cell memory formation after mild COVID-19. Study-wide results and limits: Clones that contracted from day 15 to 85 were balanced CD4/CD8, while later expanders leaned CD4+. CD4+ contracting clones lay mainly in CM and EM, CD8+ ones in EMRA. Second-wave clones peaking on day 37 lacked confirmed SARS-CoV-2 specificity.

Libraries for TCRalpha and TCRbeta carried sample barcodes and unique molecular identifiers via 5'RACE. Each CDR3 protein gets one entry after TCRdb re-called the 5' RACE reads with MiXCR. The table includes around 390,000 distinct CDR3 sequences, 15% to 20% detected once. V lost 7 bases, J lost 0 bases, and 16 bases lay in between. Germline loops: CDR1 SGHVT, CDR2 SQSDAQ. The CDR3 extends over 16 amino acids. This chain joins TRBV7-4 and TRBJ2-1, with D unclear. Sequencing was carried out using PBMCs or a T cell subset sorted from them (not recorded which). The TCR originated in a man aged 18 to 30 who had mild COVID-19 (a few samples of this study predate the infection). Cell type and time point are not known. CDR3 nucleotides: TGTGCCAGCACCCTGAGCCGTTCTAGCTCCTACAATGAGCAGTTCTTC. Its protein is CASTLSRSSSYNEQFF.